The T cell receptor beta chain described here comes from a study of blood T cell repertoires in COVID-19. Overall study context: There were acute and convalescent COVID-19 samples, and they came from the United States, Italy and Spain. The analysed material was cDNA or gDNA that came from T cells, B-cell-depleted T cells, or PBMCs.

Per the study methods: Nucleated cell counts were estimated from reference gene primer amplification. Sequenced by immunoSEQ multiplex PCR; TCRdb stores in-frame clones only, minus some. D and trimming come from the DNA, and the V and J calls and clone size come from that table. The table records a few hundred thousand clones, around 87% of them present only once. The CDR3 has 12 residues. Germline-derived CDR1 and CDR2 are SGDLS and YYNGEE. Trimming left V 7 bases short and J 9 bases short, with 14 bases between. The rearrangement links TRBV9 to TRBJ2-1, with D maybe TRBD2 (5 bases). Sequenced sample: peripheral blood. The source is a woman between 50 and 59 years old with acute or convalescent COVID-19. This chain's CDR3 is CASAPGVGEQFF. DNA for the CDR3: TGTGCCAGCGCCCCCGGGGTGGGTGAGCAGTTCTTC.